The 5 T cell receptor beta chains presented below share a single source sample, sequenced in a study of CD8 T cells in Susac syndrome. cDNA came from approximately 0.5 to 1 ug RNA primed by random hexamers. Each CDR3 protein gets one entry after TCRdb re-called the immunoSEQ multiplex PCR reads with MiXCR. The sample has 170,000 or so distinct CDR3 sequences; roughly 94% are singletons. Sequencing was performed on CD4+ T cells from PBMCs. These receptors were collected from a human donor with Susac syndrome.

The chain carries TRBV7-2 and TRBJ2-2, with TRBD1 matching over 9 bases. The CDR3 is 15 amino acids. From germline, CDR1 is SGHTA and CDR2 FQGNSA. The J segment lost 0 bases and the V segment lost 5 bases, leaving 1 base of the junction unmatched. In DNA, the CDR3 is TGTGCCAGCAGCGGGGACAGGGCGAACACCGGGGAGCTGTTTTTT. It codes for CASSGDRANTGELFF. Using reference TRBV7-2 and TRBJ2-2 for the parts outside the CDR3, the full variable domain is GAGVSQSPSNKVTEKGKDVELRCDPISGHTALYWYRQSLGQGLEFLIYFQGNSAPDKSGLPSDRFSAERTGGSVSTLTIQRTQQEDSAVYLCASSGDRANTGELFFGEGSRLTVL.

The V gene is TRBV7-6, the J gene TRBJ1-6; D unresolved. The V gene's germline CDR1 is SGHVS and CDR2 FNYEAQ. The CDR3 consists of 15 residues. Trimming took off 4 bases at V and 0 bases at J, with 7 bases between the two ends. DNA of the CDR3: TGTGCCAGCAGCTCGACCAGCTCCTATAATTCACCCCTCCACTTT. It encodes CASSSTSSYNSPLHF.

The chain joins TRBV20-1 to TRBJ1-1; TRBD1 might be the D (5 bases). The CDR3 has 13 residues. Trimming left V 3 bases short and J 0 bases short, with 8 bases between. CDR1 is DFQATT and CDR2 is SNEGSKA in the germline V gene (reference sequence). CDR3 bases: TGCAGTGCTAGGGGGACTATGAACACTGAAGCTTTCTTT. As protein: CSARGTMNTEAFF.

The V gene is TRBV3-1, the J gene TRBJ1-1; TRBD1 is a possible D gene (6 bases). Trimming took off 4 bases at V and 0 bases at J, with 15 bases between the two ends. CDR1 and CDR2 from the germline V gene are LGHDT and YNNKEL (reference sequence). The CDR3 runs 16 residues. As DNA, the CDR3 is TGTGCCAGCAGCCTTCGGGACGGGGGCATGAACACTGAAGCTTTCTTT. This sequence encodes CASSLRDGGMNTEAFF.

The rearrangement uses TRBV9 and TRBJ2-3; TRBD1 might be the D (6 bases). The germline V gene encodes CDR1 SGDLS and CDR2 YYNGEE. Trimming removed 0 bases at V and 0 bases at J, with 14 bases between. The CDR3 covers 17 residues. CDR3 loop: CASSVEGGAVSTDTQYF. For the CDR3, the DNA is TGTGCCAGCAGCGTAGAAGGGGGAGCGGTTAGCACAGATACGCAGTATTTT.